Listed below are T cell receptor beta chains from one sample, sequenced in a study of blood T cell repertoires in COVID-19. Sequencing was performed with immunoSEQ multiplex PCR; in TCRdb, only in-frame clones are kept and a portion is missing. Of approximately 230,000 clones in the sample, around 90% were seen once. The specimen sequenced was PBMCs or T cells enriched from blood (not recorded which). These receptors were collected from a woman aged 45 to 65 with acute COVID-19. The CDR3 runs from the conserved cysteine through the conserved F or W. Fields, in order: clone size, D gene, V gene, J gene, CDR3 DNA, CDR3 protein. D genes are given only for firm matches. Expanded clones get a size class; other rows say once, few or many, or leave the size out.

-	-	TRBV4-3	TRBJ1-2	TGCGCCAGCAGCCAAGACCGCCTTGTGGGTCTGGTGGAGGGCTACACCTTC	CASSQDRLVGLVEGYTF
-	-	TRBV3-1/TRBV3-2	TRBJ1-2	TGTGCCAGCAGCCAAGGGCAGGGGTATGGCTACACCTTC	CASSQGQGYGYTF
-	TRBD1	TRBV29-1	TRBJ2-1	TGCAGCGTGGGGACAGCCCCCTACAATGAGCAGTTCTTC	CSVGTAPYNEQFF
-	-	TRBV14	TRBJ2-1	TGTGCCAGCAGCCAAGAAACTCCGGGGGATGAGCAGTTCTTC	CASSQETPGDEQFF
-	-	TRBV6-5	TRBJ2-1	TGTGCCAGCACCTTACCCGGGCCTCGGGATCGGCTGTTCTTC	CASTLPGPRDRLFF
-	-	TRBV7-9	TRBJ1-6	TGTGCCAGCAGTCCAGGGCAGGGGAGCTCCTATAATTCACCCCTCCACTTT	CASSPGQGSSYNSPLHF
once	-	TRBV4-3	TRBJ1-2	TGCGCCAGCAGCCAAGGGGGGCAGGGTATTAACTATGGCTACACCTTC	CASSQGGQGINYGYTF
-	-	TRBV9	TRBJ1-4	TGTGCCAGCAGCAACGAATTAGTGGAAAAACTGTTTTTT	CASSNELVEKLFF
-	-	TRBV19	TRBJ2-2	TGTGCCAGTCGGAAGATGGTGGGAGCGGGCGGGGAGCTGTTTTTT	CASRKMVGAGGELFF
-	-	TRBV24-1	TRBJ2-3	TGTGCCACCAGTGATCGTTATACGCAGTATTTT	CATSDRYTQYF
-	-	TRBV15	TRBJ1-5	TGTGCCACCAGCAGAGACCTGGTGACCGGCGGGCAGCCCCAGCATTTT	CATSRDLVTGGQPQHF
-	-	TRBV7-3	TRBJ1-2	TGTGCCAGCAGCTTAGTCAGCCAGGGATTATATGGCTACACCTTC	CASSLVSQGLYGYTF
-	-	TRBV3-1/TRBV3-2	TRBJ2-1	TGTGCCAGCAGCCAAATGGGGAGTACCAACAATGAGCAGTTCTTC	CASSQMGSTNNEQFF
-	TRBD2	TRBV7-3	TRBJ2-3	TGTGCCAGCAGCTTATTAGCGGGAGGGGGTACGCAGTATTTT	CASSLLAGGGTQYF
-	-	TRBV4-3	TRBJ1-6	TGCGCCAGCAGCCACTCTGGGGGGAGCGGTTCACCCCTCCACTTT	CASSHSGGSGSPLHF
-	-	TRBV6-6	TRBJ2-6	TGTGCCAGCAGTGGTCGGGAAACCACTGGGGCCAACGTCCTGACTTTC	CASSGRETTGANVLTF
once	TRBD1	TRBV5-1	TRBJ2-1	TGCGCCAGCAGCTTGAGGACAGGGGGCATGGATGAGCAGTTCTTC	CASSLRTGGMDEQFF
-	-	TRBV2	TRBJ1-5	TGTGCCAGCAGTGAACGGTTCGCGGGTATGAGGCAGCCCCAGCATTTT	CASSERFAGMRQPQHF
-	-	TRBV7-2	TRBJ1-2	TGTGCCAGCAGCTTAGGAACTACACTGTCCGCCAATGGCTACACCTTC	CASSLGTTLSANGYTF
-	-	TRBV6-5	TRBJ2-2	TGTGCCAGCAGTTATGGGGAGTTGTACACCGGGGAGCTGTTTTTT	CASSYGELYTGELFF
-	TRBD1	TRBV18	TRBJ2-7	TGTGCCAGCTCACCAGGGACAGGGGGAGGGTACGAGCAGTACTTC	CASSPGTGGGYEQYF
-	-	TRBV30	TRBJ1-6	TGTGCCTGGAGTGTAAGTGTCAGCGGTTCACCCCTCCACTTT	CAWSVSVSGSPLHF
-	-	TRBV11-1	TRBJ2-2	TGTGCCAGCAGCTCCCTAGCCACCGGGGAGCTGTTTTTT	CASSSLATGELFF
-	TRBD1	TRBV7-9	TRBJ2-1	TGTGCCAGCAGGGCGACAGGGAATGAGCAGTTCTTC	CASRATGNEQFF
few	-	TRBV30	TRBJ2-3	TGTGCCTGGAGTGTACGCGGGCTAGCCCCGGGGGCAGATACGCAGTATTTT	CAWSVRGLAPGADTQYF
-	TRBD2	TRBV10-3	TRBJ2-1	TGTGCCATCAGTGGCCGAGGGACTAGCGGGAGGGCTTATGAGCAGTTCTTC	CAISGRGTSGRAYEQFF
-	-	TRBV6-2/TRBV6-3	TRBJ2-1	TGTGCCAGCAGCCCCCCCTGGAGGCTGTTGTCCTACAATGAGCAGTTCTTC	CASSPPWRLLSYNEQFF
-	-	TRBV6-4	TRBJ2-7	TGTGCCAGCAGTGAAAGGTGGAGCTCCTACGAGCAGTACTTC	CASSERWSSYEQYF
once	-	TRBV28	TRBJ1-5	TGTGCCAGCAGGCCGGCAGGATACAATCAGCCCCAGCATTTT	CASRPAGYNQPQHF
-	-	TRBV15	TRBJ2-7	TGTGCCACCAGCAGCAAGAGGGCCAACTACGAGCAGTACTTC	CATSSKRANYEQYF
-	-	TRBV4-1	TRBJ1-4	TGCGCCAGCGCACGTCCCGGACTGCCCGAAAAACTGTTTTTT	CASARPGLPEKLFF
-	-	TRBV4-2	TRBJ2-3	TGTGCCAGCAGCCAAGACGGGCCTAGCGTCACAGATACGCAGTATTTT	CASSQDGPSVTDTQYF
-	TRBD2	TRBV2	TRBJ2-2	TGTGCCAGCGGGTCTAGCGGGGCCACCGGGGAGCTGTTTTTT	CASGSSGATGELFF
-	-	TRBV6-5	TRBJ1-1	TGTGCCAGCAGTTACCACTCGACAAAGTTGGCTGAAGCTTTCTTT	CASSYHSTKLAEAFF
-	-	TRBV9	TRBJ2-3	TGTGCCAGCAGCGTAGCAGCAGATACGCAGTATTTT	CASSVAADTQYF
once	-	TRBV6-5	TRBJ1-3	TGTGCCAGCAGCCCAGGGCCGGGAAACACCATATATTTT	CASSPGPGNTIYF
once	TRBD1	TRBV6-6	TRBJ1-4	TGTGCCAGCAGTTACTTGAAACAGGGGGCTAGTGAAAAACTGTTTTTT	CASSYLKQGASEKLFF
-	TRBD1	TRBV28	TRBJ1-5	TGTGCCAGCAGTACCCCAGGACAGGGCTTGCAGCCCCAGCATTTT	CASSTPGQGLQPQHF
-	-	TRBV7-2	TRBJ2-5	TGTGCCAGCAGCTTAGGGCAGCGATTAGAGACCCAGTACTTC	CASSLGQRLETQYF
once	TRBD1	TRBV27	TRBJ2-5	TGTGCCAGCAAGTGGGGGACAGCCCAAGAGACCCAGTACTTC	CASKWGTAQETQYF
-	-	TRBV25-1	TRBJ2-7	TGTGCCAGCAGTGAACCCTCAGGGCCACGGGCCTACGAGCAGTACTTC	CASSEPSGPRAYEQYF
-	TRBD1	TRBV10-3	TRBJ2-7	TGTGCCATCACCTCTACAGGGGAAAACGAGCAGTACTTC	CAITSTGENEQYF
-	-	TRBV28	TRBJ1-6	TGTGCCAGCAGTTCCCCGGGACAAGATTCACCCCTCCACTTT	CASSSPGQDSPLHF
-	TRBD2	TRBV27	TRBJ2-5	TGTGCCAGCAGTTCCTTAAGGACTAGCGGGAGGGAGACCCAGTACTTC	CASSSLRTSGRETQYF
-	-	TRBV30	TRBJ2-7	TGTGCCTGGAGTGTAGGGGTGGACTACGAGCAGTACTTC	CAWSVGVDYEQYF
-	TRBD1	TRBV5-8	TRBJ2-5	TGTGCCAGCAGATACAGGGGTCAAGAGACCCAGTACTTC	CASRYRGQETQYF
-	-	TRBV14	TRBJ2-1	TGTGCCAGCAGCCGGGAACAGGGTTATGAGCAGTTCTTC	CASSREQGYEQFF
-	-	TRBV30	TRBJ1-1	TGTGCCTGGAGTGTAGCGAGGAACACTGAAGCTTTCTTT	CAWSVARNTEAFF
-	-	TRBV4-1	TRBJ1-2	TGCGCCAGCAGCGCACCGACAAGTCGCTACTATGGCTACACCTTC	CASSAPTSRYYGYTF
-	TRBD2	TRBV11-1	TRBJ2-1	TGTGCCAGCAGCGCTAGCGGGAGGAGGAATGAGCAGTTCTTC	CASSASGRRNEQFF
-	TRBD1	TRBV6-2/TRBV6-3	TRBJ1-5	TGTGCCAGCAGTTACTCGAACAGGGGTAAGCAGCCCCAGCATTTT	CASSYSNRGKQPQHF
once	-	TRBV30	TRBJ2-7	TGTGCCTGGAGGCCAACAGGGTTCGAGTTGTTGGAGCAGTACTTC	CAWRPTGFELLEQYF
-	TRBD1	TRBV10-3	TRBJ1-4	TGTGCCATCAGTGACTCTGGACAGGGGAATGAAAAACTGTTTTTT	CAISDSGQGNEKLFF
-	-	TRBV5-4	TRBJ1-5	TGTGCCAGCAGTACTGGAGGAGATAGTGGTAATCAGCCCCAGCATTTT	CASSTGGDSGNQPQHF